The 11 T cell receptor beta chains given below trace back to one sample, sequenced in a study of OX40 agonist ivuxolimab in advanced cancers. The method was immunoSEQ multiplex PCR; TCRdb's version includes in-frame clones alone and lacks a portion of them. Found here are tens of thousands of clones, around three quarters of them singletons; the top ten hold 20% to 25%. The sequences come from CD4+ or CD8+ T cells sorted from blood, collected in a trial of the OX40 agonist ivuxolimab. The source is an adult with an advanced solid tumor such as melanoma, head and neck, liver or kidney cancer.

The CDR3 DNA follows: TGTGCCAGCAGCTTAGGAGCAAGCTCCTATAATTCACCCCTCCACTTT. Its translation: CASSLGASSYNSPLHF. The rearrangement links TRBV13 to TRBJ1-6, with D unresolved. V was clipped by 0 bases and J by 0 bases, with 6 bases between them. The CDR3 contains 16 residues. CDR1 and CDR2 (germline): PRHDT, FYEKMQ (reference sequence).

This chain links TRBV11-3 with TRBJ1-6; D gene ambiguous. The CDR3 is made up of 15 amino acids. CDR1 and CDR2 (germline): SGHNT, YENEEA. V shed 2 bases and J shed 1 base, with 6 bases lying between them. The chain's CDR3 is CASSLSWSYNSPLHF. CDR3 nucleotides: TGTGCCAGCAGCTTATCCTGGTCCTATAATTCACCCCTCCACTTT.

The chain has TRBV7-9 and TRBJ2-3; 7 positions agree with TRBD1. The CDR3 runs 18 residues. CDR1 SEHNR and CDR2 FQNEAQ come from the germline V gene (reference sequence). Trimming removed 6 bases from V and 0 bases from J; junction bases left unmatched: 15. The CDR3 loop is CASRLSGTVRQSTDTQYF. CDR3 in DNA: TGTGCCAGCAGACTATCCGGGACAGTAAGGCAGAGCACAGATACGCAGTATTTT.

The chain carries TRBV28 and TRBJ1-6, with 7 bases identical to TRBD1. Germline V gene data show CDR1 as MDHEN and CDR2 as SYDVKM. CDR3 length equals 16 residues. Unmatched junction bases numbered 13, after V lost 6 bases and J lost 8 bases. The CDR3 reads CASSNPEAGGYSPLHF. Written as DNA, the CDR3 is TGTGCCAGCAGCAACCCAGAGGCAGGGGGTTATTCACCCCTCCACTTT.

The chain couples TRBV7-9 to TRBJ2-7; D is possibly TRBD2 (5 bases). The CDR3 runs 17 residues. In germline, CDR1 is SEHNR, CDR2 FQNEAQ (reference sequence). Trimming pared 4 bases from V and 2 bases from J, leaving 21 bases between. Here the CDR3 DNA reads TGTGCCAGCAGCTCCACAGTGGGGAGAGGGTATACCTACGAGCAGTACTTC. It translates to CASSSTVGRGYTYEQYF. Full variable domain (rest looked up from reference TRBV7-9 and TRBJ2-7): DTGVSQNPRHKITKRGQNVTFRCDPISEHNRLYWYRQTLGQGPEFLTYFQNEAQLEKSRLLSDRFSAERPKGSFSTLEIQRTEQGDSAMYLCASSSTVGRGYTYEQYFGPGTRLTVT.

This chain joins TRBV6-1 and TRBJ2-3; D call uncertain. The CDR3 has 13 residues. Germline CDR1 reads MNHNS; CDR2 reads SASEGT. The V gene lost 1 base and the J gene lost 5 bases, with 7 bases spanning the gap. This chain's CDR3 is CASSEGARDTQYF. CDR3 coding DNA: TGTGCCAGCAGTGAAGGGGCCCGAGATACGCAGTATTTT.

The chain joins TRBV27 to TRBJ2-7, with unresolved D. There are 14 residues in the CDR3. With 4 bases removed from V and 3 bases from J, the gap between germline ends came to 13 bases. Germline V gene data show CDR1 as MNHEY and CDR2 as SMNVEV (reference sequence). CDR3: CASSWQISSYEQYF. CDR3 nucleotide sequence: TGTGCCAGCAGTTGGCAGATTAGTAGCTACGAGCAGTACTTC.

This clone has just a few counts. This sequence joins TRBV11-2 and TRBJ2-7; TRBD2 matches at 8 bases. V lost 5 bases and J lost 3; bases outside the gene matches: 12. This CDR3 has 16 residues. Germline CDR1 SGHAT, CDR2 FQNNGV. In DNA, the CDR3 is TGTGCCAGCAGCAAATTCGGAGCGGGGGAGTTCTACGAGCAGTACTTC. Its protein product is CASSKFGAGEFYEQYF.

V and J are TRBV7-2 and TRBJ2-5, with D unclear. Trimming stripped 4 bases from V and 4 bases from J, with 16 bases between. The CDR3 covers 15 residues. The germline V gene has CDR1 SGHTA and CDR2 FQGNSA. The CDR3 spells CASSSLDGFRETQYF. CDR3 in DNA: TGTGCCAGCAGCTCCCTGGACGGATTCCGAGAGACCCAGTACTTC.

The chain employs TRBV4-1 and TRBJ1-5; no firm D call. Germline V lookup: CDR1 MGHRA, CDR2 YSYEKL. This CDR3 has 15 amino acids. Trimming stripped 4 bases from V and 1 base from J, with 11 bases between. The CDR3 DNA follows: TGCGCCAGCAGCCCCATTCTTGGGAGCAATCAGCCCCAGCATTTT. Protein sequence: CASSPILGSNQPQHF.

The V call is TRBV11-3, the J call TRBJ1-5; no firm D call. Trimming removed 5 bases from V and 0 bases from J, with 11 bases in between. This CDR3 is 15 amino acids long. Germline loops: CDR1 SGHNT, CDR2 YENEEA. CDR3 protein: CASSPSQNSNQPQHF. The CDR3 DNA follows: TGTGCCAGCAGCCCCTCACAGAATAGCAATCAGCCCCAGCATTTT.